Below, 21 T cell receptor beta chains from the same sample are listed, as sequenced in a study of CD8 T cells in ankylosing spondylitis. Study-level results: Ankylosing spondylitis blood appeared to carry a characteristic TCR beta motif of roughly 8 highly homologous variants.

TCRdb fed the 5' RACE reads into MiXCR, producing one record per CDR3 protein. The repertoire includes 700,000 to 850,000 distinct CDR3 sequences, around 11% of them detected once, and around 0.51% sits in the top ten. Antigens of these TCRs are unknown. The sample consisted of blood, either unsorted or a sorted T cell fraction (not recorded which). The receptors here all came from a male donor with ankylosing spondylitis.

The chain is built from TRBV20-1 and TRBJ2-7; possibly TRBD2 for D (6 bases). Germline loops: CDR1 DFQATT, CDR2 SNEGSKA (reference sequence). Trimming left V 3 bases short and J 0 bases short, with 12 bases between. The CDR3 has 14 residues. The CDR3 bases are TGCAGTGCTAGGTCTCGGGACTTCTCCTACGAGCAGTACTTC. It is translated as CSARSRDFSYEQYF.

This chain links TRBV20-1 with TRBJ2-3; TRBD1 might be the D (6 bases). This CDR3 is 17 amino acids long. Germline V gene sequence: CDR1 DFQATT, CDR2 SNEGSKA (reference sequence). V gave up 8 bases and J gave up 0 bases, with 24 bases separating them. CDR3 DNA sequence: TGCAGTTCACGAAAGTTCCGGGACACCCCTAGCACAGATACGCAGTATTTT. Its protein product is CSSRKFRDTPSTDTQYF.

CDR3 coding DNA: TGCGCCAGCAGCCAAGGGAGCGGGAGTAACGTCGTAGATACGCAGTATTTT. Translating gives CASSQGSGSNVVDTQYF. The V and J genes are TRBV4-1 and TRBJ2-3; 8 bases fit TRBD2. CDR1 MGHRA and CDR2 YSYEKL come from the germline V gene. There are 17 residues in the CDR3. V lost 1 base to trimming and J lost 5 bases; unmatched junction nucleotides: 11.

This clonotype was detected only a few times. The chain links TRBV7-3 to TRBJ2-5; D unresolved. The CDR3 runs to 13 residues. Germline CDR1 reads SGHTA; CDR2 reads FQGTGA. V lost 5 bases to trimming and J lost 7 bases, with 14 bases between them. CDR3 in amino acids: CASSPTPERTQYF. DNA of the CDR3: TGTGCCAGCAGCCCGACACCCGAGAGGACCCAGTACTTC.

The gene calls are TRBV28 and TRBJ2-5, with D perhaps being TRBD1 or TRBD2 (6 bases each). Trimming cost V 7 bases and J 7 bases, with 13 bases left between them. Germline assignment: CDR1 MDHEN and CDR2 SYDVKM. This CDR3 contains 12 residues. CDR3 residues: CASNRGAGTQYF. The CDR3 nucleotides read TGTGCCAGCAATAGGGGGGCAGGGACCCAGTACTTC.

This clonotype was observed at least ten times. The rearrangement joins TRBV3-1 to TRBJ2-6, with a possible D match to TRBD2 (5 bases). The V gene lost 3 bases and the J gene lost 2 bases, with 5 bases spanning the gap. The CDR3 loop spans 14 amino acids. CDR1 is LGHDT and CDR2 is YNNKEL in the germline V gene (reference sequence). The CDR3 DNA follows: TGTGCCAGCAGCCAGGGAGCTGGGGCCAACGTCCTGACTTTC. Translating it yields CASSQGAGANVLTF.

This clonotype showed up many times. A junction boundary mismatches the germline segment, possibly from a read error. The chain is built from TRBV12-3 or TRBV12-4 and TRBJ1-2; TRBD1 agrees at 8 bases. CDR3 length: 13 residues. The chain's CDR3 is CASSRGQEEGKVF. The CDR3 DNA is TGTGCCAGCAGCCGGGGACAGGAAGAAGGGAAGGTCTTC.

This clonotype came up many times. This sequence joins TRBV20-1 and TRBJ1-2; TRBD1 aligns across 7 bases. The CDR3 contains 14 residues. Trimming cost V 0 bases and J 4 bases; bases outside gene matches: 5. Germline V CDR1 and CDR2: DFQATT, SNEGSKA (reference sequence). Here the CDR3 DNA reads TGCAGTGCTAGAGAACCGACAGGGTTCTATGGCTACACCTTC. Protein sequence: CSAREPTGFYGYTF.

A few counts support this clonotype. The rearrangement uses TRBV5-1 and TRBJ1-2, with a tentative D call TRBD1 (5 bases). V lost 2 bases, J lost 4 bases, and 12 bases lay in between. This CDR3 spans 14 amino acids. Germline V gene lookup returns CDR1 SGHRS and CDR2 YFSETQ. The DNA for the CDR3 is TGCGCCAGCAGCTTACGGACAATTACCTATGGCTACACCTTC. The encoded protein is CASSLRTITYGYTF.

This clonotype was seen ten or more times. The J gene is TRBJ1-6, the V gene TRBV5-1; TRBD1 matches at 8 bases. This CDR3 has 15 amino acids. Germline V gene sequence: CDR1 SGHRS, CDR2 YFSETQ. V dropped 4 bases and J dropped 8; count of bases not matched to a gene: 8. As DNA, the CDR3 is TGCGCCAGCAGCGAAACCCCAGGGGGCCATTCACCCCTCCACTTT. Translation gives CASSETPGGHSPLHF.

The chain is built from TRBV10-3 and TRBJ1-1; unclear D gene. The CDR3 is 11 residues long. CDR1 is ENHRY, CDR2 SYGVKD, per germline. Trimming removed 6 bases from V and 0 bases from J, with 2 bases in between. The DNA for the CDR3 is TGTGCCATCAGAATGAACACTGAAGCTTTCTTT. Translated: CAIRMNTEAFF.

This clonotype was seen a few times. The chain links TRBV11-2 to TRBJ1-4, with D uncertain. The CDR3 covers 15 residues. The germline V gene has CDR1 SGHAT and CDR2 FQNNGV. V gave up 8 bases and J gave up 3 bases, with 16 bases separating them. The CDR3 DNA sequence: TGTGCCAGCTCTCCTTTAGGGAATTCTAATGAAAAACTGTTTTTT. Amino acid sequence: CASSPLGNSNEKLFF.

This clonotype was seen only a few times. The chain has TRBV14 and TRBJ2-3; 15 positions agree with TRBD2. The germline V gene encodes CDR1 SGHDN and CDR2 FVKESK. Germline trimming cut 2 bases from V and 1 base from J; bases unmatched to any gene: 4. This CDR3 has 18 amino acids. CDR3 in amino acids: CASSQWTSGRGGTDTQYF. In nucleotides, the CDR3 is TGTGCCAGCAGCCAATGGACTAGCGGGAGGGGCGGCACAGATACGCAGTATTTT. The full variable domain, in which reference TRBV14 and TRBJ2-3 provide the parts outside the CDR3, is EAGVTQFPSHSVIEKGQTVTLRCDPISGHDNLYWYRRVMGKEIKFLLHFVKESKQDESGMPNNRFLAERTGGTYSTLKVQPAELEDSGVYFCASSQWTSGRGGTDTQYFGPGTRLTVL.

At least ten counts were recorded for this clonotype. This CDR3 is CASSPSSGETYEQYF. Written as DNA, the CDR3 is TGTGCCAGCAGCCCGAGCAGTGGGGAAACCTACGAGCAGTACTTC. The gene calls are TRBV7-2 and TRBJ2-7; D is unclear. CDR3 length: 15 residues. The V end was cut by 5 bases, the J end by 2 bases, with 16 bases between. Germline lookup yields CDR1 SGHTA and CDR2 FQGNSA.

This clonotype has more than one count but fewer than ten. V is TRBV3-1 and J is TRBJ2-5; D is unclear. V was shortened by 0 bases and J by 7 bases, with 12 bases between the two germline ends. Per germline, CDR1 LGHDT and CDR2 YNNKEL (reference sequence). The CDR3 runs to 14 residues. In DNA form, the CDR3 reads TGTGCCAGCAGCCAAGAGGCCGGTCTGATGACCCAGTACTTC. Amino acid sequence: CASSQEAGLMTQYF.

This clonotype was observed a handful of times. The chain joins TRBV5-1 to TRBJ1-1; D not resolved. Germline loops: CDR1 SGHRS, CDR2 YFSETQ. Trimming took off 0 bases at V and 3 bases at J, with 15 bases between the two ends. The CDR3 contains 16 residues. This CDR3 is CASSLDTSPRDTEAFF. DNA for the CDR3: TGCGCCAGCAGCTTGGATACATCCCCGAGGGACACTGAAGCTTTCTTT. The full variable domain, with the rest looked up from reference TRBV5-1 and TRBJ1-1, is KAGVTQTPRYLIKTRGQQVTLSCSPISGHRSVSWYQQTPGQGLQFLFEYFSETQRNKGNFPGRFSGRQFSNSRSEMNVSTLELGDSALYLCASSLDTSPRDTEAFFGQGTRLTVV.

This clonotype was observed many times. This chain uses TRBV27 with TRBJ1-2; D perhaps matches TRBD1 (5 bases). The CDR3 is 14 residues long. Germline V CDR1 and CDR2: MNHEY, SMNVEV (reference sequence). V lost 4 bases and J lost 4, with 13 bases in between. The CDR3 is CASSSRGNGYGYTF. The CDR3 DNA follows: TGTGCCAGCAGTTCCCGGGGCAACGGCTATGGCTACACCTTC.

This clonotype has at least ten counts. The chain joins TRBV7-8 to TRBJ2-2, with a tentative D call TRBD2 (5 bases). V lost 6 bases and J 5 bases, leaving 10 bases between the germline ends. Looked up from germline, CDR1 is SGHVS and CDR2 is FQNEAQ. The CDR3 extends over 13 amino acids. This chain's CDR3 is CASSPKRTGELFF. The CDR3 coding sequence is TGTGCCAGCAGTCCTAAGCGGACCGGGGAGCTGTTTTTT.

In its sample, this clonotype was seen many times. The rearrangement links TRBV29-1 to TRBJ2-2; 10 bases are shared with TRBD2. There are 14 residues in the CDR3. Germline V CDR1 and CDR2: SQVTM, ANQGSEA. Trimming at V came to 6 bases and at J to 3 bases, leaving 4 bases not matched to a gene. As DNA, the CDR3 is TGCAGCGTCAGCGGGAGGGCCGACACCGGGGAGCTGTTTTTT. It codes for CSVSGRADTGELFF.

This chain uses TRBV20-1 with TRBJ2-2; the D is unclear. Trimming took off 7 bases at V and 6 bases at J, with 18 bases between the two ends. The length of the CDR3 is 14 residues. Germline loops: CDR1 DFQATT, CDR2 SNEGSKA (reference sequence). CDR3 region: CSVGDPLWAGELFF. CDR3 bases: TGCAGTGTGGGCGACCCGCTTTGGGCCGGGGAGCTGTTTTTT.

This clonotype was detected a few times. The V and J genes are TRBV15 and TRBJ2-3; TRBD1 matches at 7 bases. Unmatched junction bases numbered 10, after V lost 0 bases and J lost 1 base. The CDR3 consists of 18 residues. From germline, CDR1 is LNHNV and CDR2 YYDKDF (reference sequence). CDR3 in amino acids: CATSRDTRRGLRTDTQYF. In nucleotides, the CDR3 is TGTGCCACCAGCAGAGATACGAGAAGGGGGCTCCGCACAGATACGCAGTATTTT.